These T cell receptor beta chains were read from a single sample in a study of T cells and Merkel cell carcinoma outcomes. TCRdb's copy holds only in-frame clones and misses some; the assay was immunoSEQ multiplex PCR. Here the sample spans about 9,200 clones, approximately 81% being singletons. The sample comprised tumor tissue from Merkel cell carcinoma. The receptors come from a human donor with Merkel cell carcinoma. Each CDR3 is given with its conserved first and last residue. The order of the fields is V gene, CDR3 length, D gene, J gene, clone size, CDR3 protein, CDR3 DNA. The D gene is left open where the match is weak. Clone size is stated in some rows and not others, as once, few, many or a class when expanded.

TRBV7-9,13,.,TRBJ1-2,.,CASSLVQTVGYTF,TGTGCCAGCAGCTTAGTGCAGACAGTCGGCTACACCTTC
TRBV6-5,13,.,TRBJ2-3,.,CASSPQVRDTQYF,TGTGCCAGCAGCCCCCAGGTCCGAGATACGCAGTATTTT
TRBV7-8,13,.,TRBJ1-5,once,CASSGQINQPQHF,TGTGCCAGCAGCGGACAGATAAATCAGCCCCAGCATTTT
TRBV18,12,.,TRBJ1-3,.,CASSPGENTIYF,TGTGCCAGCTCACCTGGGGAAAACACCATATATTTT
TRBV2,14,TRBD1,TRBJ2-5,.,CASSGQGVRETQYF,TGTGCCAGCAGTGGACAGGGGGTGAGGGAGACCCAGTACTTC
TRBV6-1,11,.,TRBJ2-7,.,CASGLFYEQYF,TGTGCCAGCGGCTTATTCTACGAGCAGTACTTC
TRBV9,16,TRBD2,TRBJ2-1,.,CASSVAKREGSHEQFF,TGTGCCAGCAGCGTAGCCAAGCGGGAGGGTAGCCATGAGCAGTTCTTC
TRBV11-3,13,.,TRBJ2-7,.,CASSLDLGLEQYF,TGTGCCAGCAGCTTAGATTTAGGGCTCGAGCAGTACTTC
TRBV6-5,16,.,TRBJ1-5,.,CASSYSVMDSNQPQHF,TGTGCCAGCAGTTACTCGGTGATGGATAGCAATCAGCCCCAGCATTTT
TRBV11-2,15,.,TRBJ1-2,once,CASSSRVGWNYGYTF,TGTGCCAGCAGCTCCCGAGTCGGCTGGAACTATGGCTACACCTTC
TRBV18,14,.,TRBJ2-5,.,CASSPLTLQETQYF,TGTGCCAGCTCACCATTGACCCTCCAAGAGACCCAGTACTTC
TRBV18,13,.,TRBJ2-5,.,CASSLGQKETQYF,TGTGCCAGCTCACTCGGACAGAAGGAGACCCAGTACTTC
TRBV6-6,14,TRBD1,TRBJ1-4,.,CASSGVTGDGKLFF,TGTGCCAGCAGTGGCGTGACAGGGGACGGAAAACTGTTTTTT
TRBV12-5,16,.,TRBJ2-5,.,CASGSGIGGLGETQYF,TGTGCTAGTGGCTCCGGGATCGGGGGGCTTGGGGAGACCCAGTACTTC
TRBV6-5,13,.,TRBJ2-7,.,CASSPGHRYEQYF,TGTGCCAGCAGTCCGGGACACCGCTACGAGCAGTACTTC
TRBV29-1,12,TRBD1,TRBJ1-2,.,CSVSTGNYGYTF,TGCAGCGTGTCGACAGGGAACTATGGCTACACCTTC
TRBV12-5,16,.,TRBJ1-1,.,CASGLVIGRWNTEAFF,TGTGCTAGTGGTTTGGTAATAGGACGGTGGAACACTGAAGCTTTCTTT
TRBV7-9,12,.,TRBJ2-7,.,CASKPLSYEQYF,TGTGCCAGCAAGCCCCTCTCCTACGAGCAGTACTTC
TRBV19,16,.,TRBJ1-5,.,CASSSQGGIGNQPQHF,TGTGCCAGTAGTTCCCAAGGGGGAATCGGCAATCAGCCCCAGCATTTT
TRBV28,15,TRBD1,TRBJ1-2,.,CASLSTGTGAFGYTF,TGTGCCAGCTTATCGACCGGGACAGGGGCTTTTGGCTACACCTTC
TRBV7-2,14,.,TRBJ2-1,.,CASSRNVRGHEQFF,TGTGCCAGCAGCAGAAACGTGAGGGGCCATGAGCAGTTCTTC
TRBV21-1,15,.,TRBJ1-2,.,CASSKGKGNVYGYTF,TGTGCCAGCAGCAAAGGTAAGGGGAATGTGTATGGCTACACCTTC
TRBV18,12,.,TRBJ2-7,.,CASSPRGYEQYF,TGTGCCAGCTCACCACGGGGATACGAGCAGTACTTC
TRBV11-2,15,TRBD2,TRBJ2-7,.,CASSALAGVSYEQYF,TGTGCCAGCAGCGCTCTAGCGGGGGTTTCCTACGAGCAGTACTTC
TRBV29-1,13,.,TRBJ1-1,.,CSARREANTEAFF,TGCAGCGCCAGGAGAGAGGCGAACACTGAAGCTTTCTTT
TRBV15,15,.,TRBJ2-3,.,CATSRDLTPFKTQYF,TGTGCCACCAGCAGAGATCTGACTCCTTTCAAAACGCAGTATTTT
TRBV5-1,13,.,TRBJ2-2,.,CASSFTETGELFF,TGCGCCAGCAGCTTCACTGAGACCGGGGAGCTGTTTTTT
TRBV28,12,.,TRBJ1-2,.,CASSSPREGYTF,TGTGCCAGCAGTTCCCCCCGGGAGGGCTACACCTTC
TRBV2,17,.,TRBJ1-6,.,CASSEGWGDSYNSPLHF,TGTGCCAGCAGTGAGGGTTGGGGAGACTCCTATAATTCACCCCTCCACTTT
TRBV25-1,16,.,TRBJ1-4,once,CASSKGAFATNEKLFF,TGTGCCAGCAGTAAAGGGGCGTTTGCAACTAATGAAAAACTGTTTTTT
TRBV18,17,.,TRBJ2-7,.,CASSPWGKETATYEQYF,TGTGCCAGCTCACCCTGGGGAAAGGAAACTGCTACCTACGAGCAGTACTTC
TRBV5-1,15,TRBD2,TRBJ2-7,.,CASSEGRGGHYEQYF,TGCGCCAGCAGCGAGGGTCGCGGGGGGCACTACGAGCAGTACTTC
TRBV20-1,11,.,TRBJ2-5,few,CSARVVETQYF,TGCAGTGCTAGAGTTGTTGAGACCCAGTACTTC
TRBV6-5,13,.,TRBJ2-5,few,CASSETLGETQYF,TGTGCCAGCAGTGAGACCTTGGGGGAGACCCAGTACTTC
TRBV11-2,14,TRBD1,TRBJ1-4,.,CASSSGQPNEKLFF,TGTGCCAGCAGCTCGGGACAGCCTAATGAAAAACTGTTTTTT
TRBV7-9,15,.,TRBJ1-2,.,CASSLSFQADYGYTF,TGTGCCAGCAGCTTATCTTTCCAGGCCGACTATGGCTACACCTTC
TRBV9,17,TRBD2,TRBJ2-3,.,CASSPSRLAGVIDTQYF,TGTGCCAGCAGCCCCTCAAGGCTAGCGGGGGTAATAGATACGCAGTATTTT
TRBV7-2,15,.,TRBJ2-3,.,CASSLYKGRTDTQYF,TGTGCCAGCAGCTTATATAAGGGCCGCACAGATACGCAGTATTTT
TRBV5-1,13,.,TRBJ2-3,.,CASSPGQTDTQYF,TGCGCCAGCAGTCCGGGTCAGACAGATACGCAGTATTTT
TRBV6-1,12,.,TRBJ1-6,few,CASMLPNSPLHF,TGTGCCAGCATGCTACCTAATTCACCCCTCCACTTT
TRBV19,15,TRBD1,TRBJ2-1,few,CASSTPGQGQNEQFF,TGTGCCAGTAGTACACCGGGACAGGGTCAGAATGAGCAGTTCTTC
TRBV5-1,15,.,TRBJ2-5,.,CASSKGGPNQETQYF,TGCGCCAGCTCCAAAGGGGGGCCTAACCAAGAGACCCAGTACTTC
TRBV4-3,13,.,TRBJ2-1,large,CASSQDPSNEQFF,TGCGCCAGCAGCCAAGACCCCAGCAATGAGCAGTTCTTC
TRBV7-2,13,TRBD1,TRBJ2-1,.,CASSADRVNEQFF,TGTGCCAGCAGCGCGGACAGGGTGAATGAGCAGTTCTTC
TRBV18,15,.,TRBJ1-2,.,CASSPSGGGDYGYTF,TGTGCCAGCTCACCCTCGGGCGGTGGGGACTATGGCTACACCTTC
TRBV5-6,19,TRBD2,TRBJ2-1,.,CASSGPGLPSYYSYNEQFF,TGTGCCAGCAGCGGGCCGGGACTACCCTCTTACTATTCCTACAATGAGCAGTTCTTC
TRBV7-9,12,.,TRBJ2-7,.,CATRDPEGEQYF,TGTGCCACTAGGGACCCCGAGGGCGAGCAGTACTTC
TRBV5-4,15,.,TRBJ2-6,.,CASSRTASGANVLTF,TGTGCCAGCAGCCGCACTGCCTCTGGGGCCAACGTCCTGACTTTC
TRBV5-1,14,TRBD1,TRBJ1-2,.,CASSPEGTGYGYTF,TGCGCCAGCAGCCCAGAGGGGACAGGCTATGGCTACACCTTC
TRBV18,13,TRBD1,TRBJ2-7,.,CASSPGTGYEQYF,TGTGCCAGCTCACCGGGGACAGGGTACGAGCAGTACTTC
TRBV6-5,16,TRBD1,TRBJ1-2,.,CASSYGTGGLSYGYTF,TGTGCCAGCAGTTACGGGACAGGGGGCCTGAGCTATGGCTACACCTTC
TRBV20-1,11,.,TRBJ2-7,.,CSATETYEQYF,TGCAGTGCTACGGAAACCTACGAGCAGTACTTC